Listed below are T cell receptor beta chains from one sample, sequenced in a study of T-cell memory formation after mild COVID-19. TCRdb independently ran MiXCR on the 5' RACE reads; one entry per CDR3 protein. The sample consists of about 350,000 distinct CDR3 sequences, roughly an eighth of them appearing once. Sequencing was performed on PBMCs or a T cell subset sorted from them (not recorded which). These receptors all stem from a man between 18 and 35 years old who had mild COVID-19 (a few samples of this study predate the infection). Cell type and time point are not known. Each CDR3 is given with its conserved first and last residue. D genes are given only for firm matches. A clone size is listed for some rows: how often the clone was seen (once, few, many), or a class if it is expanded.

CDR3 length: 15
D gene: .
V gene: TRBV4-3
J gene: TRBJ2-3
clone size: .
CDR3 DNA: TGCGCCAGCAGCCAAGCGAACGGGGGCCCAGATACGCAGTATTTT
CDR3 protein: CASSQANGGPDTQYF

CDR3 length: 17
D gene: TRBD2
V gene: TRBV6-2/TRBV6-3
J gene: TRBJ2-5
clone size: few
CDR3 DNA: TGTGCCAGCAGTTACCCGAACCCGGGTCGGACTAGAGAGACCCAGTACTTC
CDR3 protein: CASSYPNPGRTRETQYF

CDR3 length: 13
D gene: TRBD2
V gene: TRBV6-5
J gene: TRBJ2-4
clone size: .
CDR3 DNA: TGTGCCAGCAGGCCAGGACTAGCGAACATTCAGTACTTC
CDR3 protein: CASRPGLANIQYF

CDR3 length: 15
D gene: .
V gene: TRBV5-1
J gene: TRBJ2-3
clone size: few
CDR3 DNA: TGCGCCAGCAGCTTGGACAGCTCTAGCACAGATACGCAGTATTTT
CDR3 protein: CASSLDSSSTDTQYF

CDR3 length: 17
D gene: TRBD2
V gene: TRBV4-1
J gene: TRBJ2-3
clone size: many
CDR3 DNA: TGCGCCAGCAGCCAAGAGTTTACTAGCGGGGGTACAGATACGCAGTATTTT
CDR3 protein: CASSQEFTSGGTDTQYF

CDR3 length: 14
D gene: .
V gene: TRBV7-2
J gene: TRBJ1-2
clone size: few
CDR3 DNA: TGTGCCAGCAGTCCCTGGACCAATAACTATGGCTACACCTTC
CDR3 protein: CASSPWTNNYGYTF

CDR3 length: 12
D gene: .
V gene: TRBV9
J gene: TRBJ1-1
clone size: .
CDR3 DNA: TGTGCCAGCAGCGGGTGGCAGGGGGAAGCTTTCTTT
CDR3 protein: CASSGWQGEAFF

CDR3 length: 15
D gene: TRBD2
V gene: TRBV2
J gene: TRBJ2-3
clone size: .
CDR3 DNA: TGTGCCAGCAGTGAAAGCGGGGGGTTCACAGATACGCAGTATTTT
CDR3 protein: CASSESGGFTDTQYF

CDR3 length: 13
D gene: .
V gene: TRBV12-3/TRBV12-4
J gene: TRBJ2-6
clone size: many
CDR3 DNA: TGTGCCAGCAGGAACTCTGGGGCCAACGTCCTGACTTTC
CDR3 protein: CASRNSGANVLTF

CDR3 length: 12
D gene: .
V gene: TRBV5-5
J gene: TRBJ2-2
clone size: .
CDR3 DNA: TGTGCCAGCAGCTTGCTTAAGGGAGAGCTGTTTTTT
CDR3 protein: CASSLLKGELFF

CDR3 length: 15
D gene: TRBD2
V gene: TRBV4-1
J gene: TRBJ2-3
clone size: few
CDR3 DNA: TGCGCCAGCAGCCCCCCTAGCGGGGTCACAGATACGCAGTATTTT
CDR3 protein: CASSPPSGVTDTQYF

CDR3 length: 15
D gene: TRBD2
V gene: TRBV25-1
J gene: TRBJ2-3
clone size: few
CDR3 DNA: TGTGCCAGCAGTGGGTTTAGCGGGTTCACAGATACGCAGTATTTT
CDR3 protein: CASSGFSGFTDTQYF

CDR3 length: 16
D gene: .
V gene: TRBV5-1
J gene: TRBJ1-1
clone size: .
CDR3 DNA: TGCGCCAGCAGCTTGGCCACTGTGTCCCAATCCACTGAAGCTTTCTTT
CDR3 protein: CASSLATVSQSTEAFF

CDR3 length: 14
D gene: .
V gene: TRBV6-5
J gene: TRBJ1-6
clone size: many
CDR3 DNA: TGTGCCAATCTCACAGCGGGGCTCAATTCACCCCTCCACTTT
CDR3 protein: CANLTAGLNSPLHF

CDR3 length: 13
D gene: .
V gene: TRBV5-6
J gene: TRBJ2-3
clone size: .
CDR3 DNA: TGTGCCAGCAGCCGGCCCAGCACAGATACGCAGTATTTT
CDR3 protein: CASSRPSTDTQYF

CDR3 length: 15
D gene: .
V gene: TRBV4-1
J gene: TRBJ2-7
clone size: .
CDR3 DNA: TGCGCCAGCAGCCAAGCAGCAGGGAGCTCCTACGAGCAGTACTTC
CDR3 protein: CASSQAAGSSYEQYF

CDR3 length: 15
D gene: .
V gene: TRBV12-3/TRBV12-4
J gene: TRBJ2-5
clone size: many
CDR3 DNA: TGTGCCAGCAGTTTATCACGGGGGACGGGGGAGACCCAGTACTTC
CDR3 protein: CASSLSRGTGETQYF

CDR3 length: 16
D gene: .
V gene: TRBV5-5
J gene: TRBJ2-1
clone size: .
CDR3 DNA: TGTGCCAGCAGCTTGAAGGCTAAGAGCTCCTACAATGAGCAGTTCTTC
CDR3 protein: CASSLKAKSSYNEQFF

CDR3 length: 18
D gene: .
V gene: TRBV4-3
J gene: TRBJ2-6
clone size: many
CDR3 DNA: TGCGCCAGCAGCCAACAGCAGGAGGGGGGCTCTGGGGCCAACGTCCTGACTTTC
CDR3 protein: CASSQQQEGGSGANVLTF

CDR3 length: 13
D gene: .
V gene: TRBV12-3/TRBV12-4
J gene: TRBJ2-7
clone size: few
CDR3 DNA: TGTGCCAGCAGCCCAGGGAAGCCCTACGAGCAGTACTTC
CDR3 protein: CASSPGKPYEQYF

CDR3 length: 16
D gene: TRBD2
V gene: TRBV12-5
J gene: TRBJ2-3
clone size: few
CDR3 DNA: TGTGCTAGTGGCCCCGGGACTAGCGGTTACACAGATACGCAGTATTTT
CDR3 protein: CASGPGTSGYTDTQYF

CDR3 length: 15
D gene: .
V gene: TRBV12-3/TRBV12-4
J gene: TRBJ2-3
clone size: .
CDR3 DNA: TGTGCCAGCAGTTCGGACTGGACCCCCACAGATACGCAGTATTTT
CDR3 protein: CASSSDWTPTDTQYF